The clone carrying this T cell receptor beta chain has just a few counts. Its target is not known. With the read ending 3 residues before the CDR3 end, the germline J gene is used to fill in that end. The data were produced by immunoSEQ multiplex PCR, yet TCRdb's version contains in-frame clones alone and is incomplete. The counts give some 19,000 clones, none of them seen only once; 24% is held by the top ten. This sample is drawn from a study of T cell clonality in common variable immunodeficiency. Notes on the study in general: In common variable immunodeficiency, TCR beta chains reportedly carried fewer deletions and N-nucleotide insertions.

Caucasian heritage predominated among both patients and controls. No CVID subject was ill or on immunomodulatory drugs when sampled. V was pared by 1 base and J by 2 bases, with 17 bases of the junction left unmatched. Germline V CDR1 and CDR2: SGHRS, YFSETQ. This CDR3 contains 21 residues. The sequence was obtained from a human donor with common variable immunodeficiency. The rearrangement uses TRBV5-1 and TRBJ2-7; 14 nucleotides match TRBD2. Sequences were obtained from peripheral blood mononuclear cells. CDR3 DNA (partial): TGCGCCAGCAGCTTGTGGTGGACTAGCGGGAGGTCACTACTTACACCCTACGAG. Amino acid sequence: CASSLWWTSGRSLLTPYE. In full, the CDR3 is CASSLWWTSGRSLLTPYEQYF.